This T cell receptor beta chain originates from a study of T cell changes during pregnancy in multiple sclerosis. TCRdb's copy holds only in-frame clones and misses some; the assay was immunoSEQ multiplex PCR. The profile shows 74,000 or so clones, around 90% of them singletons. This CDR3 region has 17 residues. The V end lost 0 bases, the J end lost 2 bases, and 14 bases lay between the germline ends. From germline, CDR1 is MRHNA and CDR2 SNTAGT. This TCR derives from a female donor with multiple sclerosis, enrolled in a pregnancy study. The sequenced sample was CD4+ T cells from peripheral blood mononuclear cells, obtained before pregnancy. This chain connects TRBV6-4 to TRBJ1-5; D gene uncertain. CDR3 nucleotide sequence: TGTGCCAGCAGTGACTCGGGAGGGTGTAGCGGCAATCAGCCCCAGCATTTT. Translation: CASSDSGGCSGNQPQHF.